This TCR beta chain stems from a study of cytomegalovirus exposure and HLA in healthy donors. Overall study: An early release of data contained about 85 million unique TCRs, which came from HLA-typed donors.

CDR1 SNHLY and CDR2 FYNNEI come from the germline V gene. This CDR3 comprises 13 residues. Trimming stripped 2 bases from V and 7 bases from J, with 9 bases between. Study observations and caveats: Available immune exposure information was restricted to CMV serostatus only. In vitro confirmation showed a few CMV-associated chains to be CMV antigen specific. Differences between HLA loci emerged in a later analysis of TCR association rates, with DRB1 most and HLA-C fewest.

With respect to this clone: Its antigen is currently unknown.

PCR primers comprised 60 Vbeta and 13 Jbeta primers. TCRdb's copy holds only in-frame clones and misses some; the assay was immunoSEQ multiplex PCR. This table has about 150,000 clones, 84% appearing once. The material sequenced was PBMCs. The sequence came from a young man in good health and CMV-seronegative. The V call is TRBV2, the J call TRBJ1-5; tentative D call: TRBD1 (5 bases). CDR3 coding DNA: TGTGCCAGCAGTGAATCATACAGGCAGCCCCAGCATTTT. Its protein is CASSESYRQPQHF. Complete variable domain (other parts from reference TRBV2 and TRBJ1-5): EPEVTQTPSHQVTQMGQEVILRCVPISNHLYFYWYRQILGQKVEFLVSFYNNEISEKSEIFDDQFSVERPDGSNFTLKIRSTKLEDSAMYFCASSESYRQPQHFGDGTRLSIL.